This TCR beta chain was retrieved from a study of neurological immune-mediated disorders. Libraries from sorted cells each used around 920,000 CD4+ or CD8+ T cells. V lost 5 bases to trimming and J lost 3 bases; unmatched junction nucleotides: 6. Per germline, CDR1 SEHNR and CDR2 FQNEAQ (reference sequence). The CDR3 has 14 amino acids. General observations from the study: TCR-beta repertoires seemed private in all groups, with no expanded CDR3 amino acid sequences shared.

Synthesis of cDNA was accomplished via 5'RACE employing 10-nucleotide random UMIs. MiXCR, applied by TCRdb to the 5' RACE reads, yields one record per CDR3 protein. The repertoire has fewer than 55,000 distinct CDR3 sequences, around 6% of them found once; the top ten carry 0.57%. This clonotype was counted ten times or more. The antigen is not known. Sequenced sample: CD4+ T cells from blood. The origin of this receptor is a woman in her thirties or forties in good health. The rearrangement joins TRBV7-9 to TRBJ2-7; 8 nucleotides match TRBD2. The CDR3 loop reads CASSTRLARYEQYF. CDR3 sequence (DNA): TGTGCCAGCAGCACGCGACTAGCGCGCTACGAGCAGTACTTC.